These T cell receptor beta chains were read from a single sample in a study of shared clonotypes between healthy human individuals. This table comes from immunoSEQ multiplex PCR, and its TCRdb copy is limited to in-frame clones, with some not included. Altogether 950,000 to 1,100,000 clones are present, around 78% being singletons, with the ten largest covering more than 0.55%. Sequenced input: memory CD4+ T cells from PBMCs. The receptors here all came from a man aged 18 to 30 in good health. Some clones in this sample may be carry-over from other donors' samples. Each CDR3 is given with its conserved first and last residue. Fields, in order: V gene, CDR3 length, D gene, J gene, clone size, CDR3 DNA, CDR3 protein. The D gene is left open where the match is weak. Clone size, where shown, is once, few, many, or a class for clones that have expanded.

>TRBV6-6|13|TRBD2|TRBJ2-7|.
TGTGCCAGCAGTCTAGGAACTAGCGGCGAGCAGTACTTC
CASSLGTSGEQYF
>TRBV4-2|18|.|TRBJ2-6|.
TGTGCCAGCAGCCAAGGGTATGGTACGAGCTCTGGGGCCAACGTCCTGACTTTC
CASSQGYGTSSGANVLTF
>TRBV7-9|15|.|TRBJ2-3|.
TGTGCCAGCATCCAGGGCGTACCTCCCGGGGATACGCAGTATTTT
CASIQGVPPGDTQYF
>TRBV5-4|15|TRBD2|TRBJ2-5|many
TGTGCCAGCAGCCGAACTAGCGGGAGGGAGGAGACCCAGTACTTC
CASSRTSGREETQYF
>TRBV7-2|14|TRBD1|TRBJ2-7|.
TGTGCCAGCAGCTTAGGGCGACAGGGCTACGAGCAGTACTTC
CASSLGRQGYEQYF
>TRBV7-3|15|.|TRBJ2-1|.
TGTGCCAGCAGCTTAGGGAGCGGCCTCTACAATGAGCAGTTCTTC
CASSLGSGLYNEQFF
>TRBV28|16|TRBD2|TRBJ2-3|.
TGTGCCAGCAGCCGTAGCGGGAGGCTCAGCACAGATACGCAGTATTTT
CASSRSGRLSTDTQYF
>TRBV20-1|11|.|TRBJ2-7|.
TGCAGTGCTAGAGTGGAGTACGAGCAGTACTTC
CSARVEYEQYF
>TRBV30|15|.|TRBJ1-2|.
TGTGCCTGGAGTGTACCATTCACCGGTTGGGATGGCTACACCTTC
CAWSVPFTGWDGYTF
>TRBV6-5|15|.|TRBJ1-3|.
TGTGCCAGCAGCCGAGGGACAAGCTCTGGAAACACCATATATTTT
CASSRGTSSGNTIYF
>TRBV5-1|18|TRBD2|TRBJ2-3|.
TGCGCCAGCAGCTCGCCCGGGACTAGCGGAGCTAGCACAGATACGCAGTATTTT
CASSSPGTSGASTDTQYF
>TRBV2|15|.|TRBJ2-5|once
TGTGCCAGCAGTGTACAAGGGGGAGGTCAAGAGACCCAGTACTTC
CASSVQGGGQETQYF
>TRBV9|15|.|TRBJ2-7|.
TGTGCCAGCAGCGTAGAACCGGGCTCTATCTACGAGCAGTACTTC
CASSVEPGSIYEQYF
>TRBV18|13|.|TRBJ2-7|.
TGTGCCAGCTCAGGGGCGCCTTCCAGCGAGCAGTACTTC
CASSGAPSSEQYF
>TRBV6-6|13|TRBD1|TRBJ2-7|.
TGTGCCAGCAGAAGGGGGCGAGGTAACGAGCAGTACTTC
CASRRGRGNEQYF
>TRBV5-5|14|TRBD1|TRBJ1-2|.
TGTGCCAGCACCGCGACAGGGGGTAACTATGGCTACACCTTC
CASTATGGNYGYTF
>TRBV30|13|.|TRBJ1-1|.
TGTGCCTGGAGTGACGGCATGAACACTGAAGCTTTCTTT
CAWSDGMNTEAFF
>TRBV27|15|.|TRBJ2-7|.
TGTGCCAGCAGTTCTCCGGGACGGACGTCCTACGAGCAGTACTTC
CASSSPGRTSYEQYF
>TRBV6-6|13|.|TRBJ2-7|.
TGTGCCAGCAGTTACTCAGGGGTCTACGAGCAGTACTTC
CASSYSGVYEQYF
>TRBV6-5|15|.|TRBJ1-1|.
TGTGCCAGCAGAATAGCCGACACCCTAGAGTCTGAAGCTTTCTTT
CASRIADTLESEAFF
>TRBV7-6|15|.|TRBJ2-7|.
TGTGCCAGCAGCCAACCGAGGGACACGGGCTACGAGCAGTACTTC
CASSQPRDTGYEQYF
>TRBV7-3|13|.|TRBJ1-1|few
TGTGCCAGCAGCTTACAGGCAGGGGCTGAAGCTTTCTTT
CASSLQAGAEAFF
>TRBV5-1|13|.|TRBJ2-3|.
TGCGCCAGCAGCACACGAATCACAGATACGCAGTATTTT
CASSTRITDTQYF
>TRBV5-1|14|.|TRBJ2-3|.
TGCGCCAGCAGCCTAAGGTCCAGCACAGATACGCAGTATTTT
CASSLRSSTDTQYF
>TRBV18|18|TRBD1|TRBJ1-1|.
TGTGCCAGCTCACCACTCTCCTTGGGACAGGGAGGTGGCACTGAAGCTTTCTTT
CASSPLSLGQGGGTEAFF
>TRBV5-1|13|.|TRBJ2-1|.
TGCGCCAGCAGCTTGGGCGGGGTCAATGAGCAGTTCTTC
CASSLGGVNEQFF
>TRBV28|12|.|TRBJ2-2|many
TGTGCCAGCACCAGGGTCACCGGGGAGCTGTTTTTT
CASTRVTGELFF
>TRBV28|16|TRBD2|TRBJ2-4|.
TGTGCCAGCAGTTTCGGACTAGCGGGCGGCAAAAACATTCAGTACTTC
CASSFGLAGGKNIQYF
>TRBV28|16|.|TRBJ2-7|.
TGTGCCAGCGGACTCTTCGCGGGGATCGCCTCCTACGAGCAGTACTTC
CASGLFAGIASYEQYF
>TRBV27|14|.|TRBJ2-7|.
TGTGCCAGCAGTCTCCGGGACGCTAGCTACGAGCAGTACTTC
CASSLRDASYEQYF
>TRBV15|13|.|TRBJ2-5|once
TGTGCCACCAGCAGAGATCTTTTAGAGACCCAGTACTTC
CATSRDLLETQYF
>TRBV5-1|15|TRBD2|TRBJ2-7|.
TGCGCCAGCAGCTCCGGAGGCGGGAGGGGCTTCGAGCAGTACTTC
CASSSGGGRGFEQYF
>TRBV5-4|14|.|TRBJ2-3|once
TGTGCCAGCACTCCGGGGGTGACCCTGGATACGCAGTATTTT
CASTPGVTLDTQYF
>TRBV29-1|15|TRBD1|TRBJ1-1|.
TGCAGCGTTGAAGATCAGTATGGGACAGGGTCAGCAGCTTTCTTT
CSVEDQYGTGSAAFF
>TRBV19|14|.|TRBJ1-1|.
TGTGCCAGTAGTACCTCCCCCGGATACACTGAAGCTTTCTTT
CASSTSPGYTEAFF
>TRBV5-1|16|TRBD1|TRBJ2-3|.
TGCGCCAGCAGAAATACCGGGACAGGGTCTCCAGATACGCAGTATTTT
CASRNTGTGSPDTQYF
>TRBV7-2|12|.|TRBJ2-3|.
TGTGCCAGCAGGAGCCGAGGGGATACGCAGTATTTT
CASRSRGDTQYF
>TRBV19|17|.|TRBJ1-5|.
TGTGCCAGTAGTATGGATGGGCCGAGGGTTCCGGATCAGCCCCAGCATTTT
CASSMDGPRVPDQPQHF
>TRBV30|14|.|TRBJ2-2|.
TGTGCCTTCAACATGGGCCTGCTAACCGGGGAGCTGTTTTTT
CAFNMGLLTGELFF
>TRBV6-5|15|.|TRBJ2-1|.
TGTGCCAGCACCAACATTCGCGGTACCTACAATGAGCAGTTCTTC
CASTNIRGTYNEQFF
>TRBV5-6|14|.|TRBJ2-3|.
TGTGCCAGCAGCTTGCCGGGGAGAGGAGATACGCAGTATTTT
CASSLPGRGDTQYF
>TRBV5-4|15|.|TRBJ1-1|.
TGTGCCAGCAGCTCCGATGTGACGGGGGGGACTGAAGCTTTCTTT
CASSSDVTGGTEAFF